This TCR beta chain was obtained from a study of blood T cell repertoires in COVID-19. TCRdb's copy holds only in-frame clones and misses some; the assay was immunoSEQ multiplex PCR. The sample has under 200,000 clones; roughly nine tenths are singletons. This CDR3 contains 12 residues. Germline V gene sequence: CDR1 LGHDT, CDR2 YNNKEL (reference sequence). Trimming took off 3 bases at V and 7 bases at J, with 10 bases between the two ends. Sequencing was performed on peripheral blood. The source of this sequence is a woman in her sixties or seventies with COVID-19, enrolled during active disease. V gene TRBV3-1 (or the pseudogene TRBV3-2) combines with J gene TRBJ2-7; a weak D match, TRBD1 (6 bases). CDR3 nucleotides: TGTGCCAGCAGCCAGGTGGGGGCGGAGCAGTACTTC. Its protein is CASSQVGAEQYF.